The next 9 T cell receptor beta chains were all read from a single sample in a study of T cells after yellow fever vaccination. Each CDR3 protein is one row after TCRdb ran MiXCR on the 5' RACE reads. The sample contains some 260,000 distinct CDR3 sequences, over 4.5% of which appear only once. The material was CD4+ T cells sorted from PBMCs, obtained on the day of the yellow fever booster vaccination. Receptors originate from a man aged 18 to 29 who received the YFV17D yellow fever vaccine.

This clonotype came up a few times. This rearrangement joins TRBV7-2 to TRBJ1-5; D unresolved. This CDR3 has 15 amino acids. Between the trimmed V and J ends, which lost 1 base and 0 bases, there was a span of 7 bases. Germline lookup yields CDR1 SGHTA and CDR2 FQGNSA. The CDR3 sequence is CASSLGRISNQPQHF. The CDR3 nucleotides are TGTGCCAGCAGCTTAGGGCGGATTAGCAATCAGCCCCAGCATTTT.

This clonotype was observed at least ten times. This chain links TRBV5-1 with TRBJ2-3; 10 bases line up with TRBD2. In germline, CDR1 is SGHRS, CDR2 YFSETQ. V gave up 2 bases and J gave up 2 bases; unmatched junction bases: 2. CDR3 size: 15 residues. CDR3 amino acids: CASSFSGGTTDTQYF. The CDR3 DNA reads TGCGCCAGCAGCTTTAGCGGGGGGACCACAGATACGCAGTATTTT. Full variable domain (remainder filled in from reference TRBV5-1 and TRBJ2-3): KAGVTQTPRYLIKTRGQQVTLSCSPISGHRSVSWYQQTPGQGLQFLFEYFSETQRNKGNFPGRFSGRQFSNSRSEMNVSTLELGDSALYLCASSFSGGTTDTQYFGPGTRLTVL.

At least ten counts were recorded for this clonotype. The V and J genes are TRBV20-1 and TRBJ2-4; D remains ambiguous. CDR1 is DFQATT, CDR2 SNEGSKA, per germline (reference sequence). This CDR3 contains 13 residues. Trimming stripped 6 bases from V and 0 bases from J, with 9 bases between. The CDR3 here is CSAADLAKNIQYF. CDR3 nucleotide sequence: TGCAGTGCGGCAGATTTAGCCAAAAACATTCAGTACTTC.

This clonotype was observed a few times. The chain links TRBV3-1 to TRBJ2-4, with 7 bases fitting TRBD2. Trimming at V came to 4 bases and at J to 6 bases, leaving 3 bases not matched to a gene. CDR3 size: 13 residues. The germline V gene encodes CDR1 LGHDT and CDR2 YNNKEL (reference sequence). CDR3 sequence (DNA): TGTGCCAGCAGCCCCGGGGGGACAAACATTCAGTACTTC. Protein: CASSPGGTNIQYF.

The V gene is TRBV20-1, the J gene TRBJ2-4; D is unresolved. In germline, CDR1 is DFQATT, CDR2 SNEGSKA (reference sequence). The CDR3 totals 14 residues. Trimming left V 6 bases short and J 3 bases short, with 15 bases between. CDR3 region: CSATLPISKNIQYF. CDR3 nucleotide sequence: TGCAGTGCCACGTTACCCATTAGCAAAAACATTCAGTACTTC.

This clonotype has just a few counts. The chain employs TRBV29-1 and TRBJ1-3; 8 bases are a match to TRBD1. Looked up from germline, CDR1 is SQVTM and CDR2 is ANQGSEA. The length of the CDR3 is 12 residues. Trimming removed 7 bases from V and 8 bases from J; junction bases left unmatched: 7. CDR3 region: CSAGGLDHTIYF. The CDR3 DNA reads as TGCAGCGCAGGGGGCTTAGATCACACCATATATTTT.

This clonotype was picked up a small number of times. J is TRBJ1-1 and V is TRBV28; no reliable D call. Trimming pared 6 bases from V and 0 bases from J, leaving 5 bases between. The CDR3 covers 12 residues. CDR1 MDHEN and CDR2 SYDVKM come from the germline V gene. CDR3 coding DNA: TGTGCCAGCAGATCAGTGAACACTGAAGCTTTCTTT. As protein: CASRSVNTEAFF.

The gene calls are TRBV5-4 and TRBJ2-3; TRBD2 is a possible D gene (6 bases). CDR1 is SGHNT, CDR2 YYREEE, per germline (reference sequence). Trimming took 4 bases from V and 1 from J, leaving 13 bases between them. The CDR3 extends over 15 amino acids. The CDR3 here is CASSGGAGGTDTQYF. The CDR3 bases are TGTGCCAGCAGCGGAGGGGCCGGTGGCACAGATACGCAGTATTTT.

This clonotype was recorded at least ten times. The chain recombines TRBV5-1 with TRBJ1-1, with 7 bases identical to TRBD1. This CDR3 region has 14 residues. J lost 3 bases, V lost 4 bases, and 6 bases had no gene match. Germline-derived CDR1 and CDR2 are SGHRS and YFSETQ. The CDR3 sequence is CASSPGGEYTEAFF. CDR3 coding DNA: TGCGCCAGCAGCCCAGGGGGGGAGTACACTGAAGCTTTCTTT.